The clone carrying this TCR beta chain occurred many times. Its antigen is unknown. This specimen belongs to a study of T-cell memory formation after mild COVID-19. Study background: TCR clusters largely stayed donor specific.

CDR3 length: 13 residues. V lost 6 bases to trimming and J lost 3 bases; unmatched junction nucleotides: 3. CDR1 is ENHRY, CDR2 SYGVKD, per germline. General observations from the study: Nothing confirmed that second-wave clones peaking on day 37 were specific for SARS-CoV-2. Contracting CD4+ clones lay largely in CM and EM, with CD8+ ones residing in EMRA.

Libraries for TCRalpha and TCRbeta carried sample barcodes and unique molecular identifiers via 5'RACE. One entry per CDR3 protein, called by TCRdb with MiXCR from the 5' RACE reads. The sample records 250,000 to 300,000 distinct CDR3 sequences, 15% to 20% being singletons. This chain uses TRBV10-3 with TRBJ2-5; the match to TRBD1 covers 8 bases. The sequenced sample was PBMCs or a T cell subset sorted from them (not recorded which). The source is a man younger than 35 who had mild COVID-19 (a few samples of this study predate the infection). Cell type and time point are not known. CDR3 protein: CAISSGGKETQYF. CDR3 in DNA: TGTGCCATCAGCTCAGGGGGCAAAGAGACCCAGTACTTC.